This is a list of T cell receptor beta chains from one sample in a study of cytomegalovirus exposure and HLA in healthy donors. Sequenced by immunoSEQ multiplex PCR; TCRdb stores in-frame clones only, minus some. This sample carries 95,000 to 150,000 clones, around 77% of them seen once, and the ten largest clones take 3.7%. The sequencing sample was made of PBMCs. Receptors were obtained from a human donor in good health. The CDR3 runs from the conserved cysteine through the conserved F or W. The order of the fields is D gene, CDR3 length, clone size, J gene, V gene, CDR3 DNA, CDR3 protein. D genes are given only for firm matches. Clone size is stated in some rows and not others, as once, few, many or a class when expanded.

>TRBD2|15|-|TRBJ2-1|TRBV2
TGTGCCAGCAGTGAATCGGGACTAGCAACCGGTGAGCAGTTCTTC
CASSESGLATGEQFF
>-|12|once|TRBJ1-3|TRBV12-5
TGTGCTAGTCAGGCATCTGGAAACACCATATATTTT
CASQASGNTIYF
>-|17|once|TRBJ2-1|TRBV21-1
TGTGCCAGCAGCAGAACCGAGGGACAGTTTAGGTTGAATGAGCAGTTCTTC
CASSRTEGQFRLNEQFF
>-|13|-|TRBJ2-1|TRBV18
TGTGCCAGCTCACCAACACAGGGCAATGAGCAGTTCTTC
CASSPTQGNEQFF
>TRBD1|15|-|TRBJ1-5|TRBV5-6
TGTGCCAGCAGCTTCACCGGGACAGGGGGTCAGCCCCAGCATTTT
CASSFTGTGGQPQHF
>TRBD1|13|-|TRBJ1-1|TRBV11-3
TGTGCCAGCAGCTCCAGGGGGTCCGCTGAAGCTTTCTTT
CASSSRGSAEAFF
>-|14|-|TRBJ2-3|TRBV7-9
TGTGCCAGCAGCTTAACAGCGGCCACAGATACGCAGTATTTT
CASSLTAATDTQYF
>TRBD1|17|-|TRBJ1-1|TRBV25-1
TGTGCCAGCAGTGAATATGGAAGGACAGGGGGCCCGAAGAGGGCTTTCTTT
CASSEYGRTGGPKRAFF
>TRBD1|15|-|TRBJ2-7|TRBV6-5
TGTGCCAGCAATAGGCGACAGGGAACCTCCTACGAGCAGTACTTC
CASNRRQGTSYEQYF
>-|11|-|TRBJ2-1|TRBV6-6
TGTGCCAGCAGACAATACAATGAGCAGTTCTTC
CASRQYNEQFF
>-|13|-|TRBJ1-4|TRBV27
TGTGCCAGCAGTTGGGCGGGGGGTGAAAAACTGTTTTTT
CASSWAGGEKLFF
>TRBD2|16|-|TRBJ2-7|TRBV11-2
TGTGCCAGCAGCTTAGGTAGCCTAGCGGTTTCCTACGAGCAGTACTTC
CASSLGSLAVSYEQYF
>-|13|-|TRBJ2-7|TRBV5-1
TGCGCCAGCAGTTCGACAGGCTCCTACGAGCAGTACTTC
CASSSTGSYEQYF
>-|14|-|TRBJ2-2|TRBV11-2
TGTGCCAGCAGCTTTAATGGGCGGGCCGGGGAGCTGTTTTTT
CASSFNGRAGELFF
>TRBD2|16|-|TRBJ2-3|TRBV28
TGTGCCAGCAACAAAGCGGGAGCGGGAAACACAGATACGCAGTATTTT
CASNKAGAGNTDTQYF
>-|13|-|TRBJ1-2|TRBV21-1
TGTGCCAGCAGCAAGGGAGGGGCCTATGGCTACACCTTC
CASSKGGAYGYTF
>TRBD1|18|-|TRBJ2-6|TRBV29-1
TGCAGCGTCCTCGCCCCGGGGGACAGGGGGGCTGGGGCCAACGGCCTGACTTTC
CSVLAPGDRGAGANGLTF
>TRBD2|16|-|TRBJ2-5|TRBV5-8
TGTGCCAGCAGCTTGGCCGTGGTCCAGCGGGGAGAGACCCAGTACTTC
CASSLAVVQRGETQYF
>TRBD2|16|-|TRBJ2-3|TRBV4-1
TGCGCCAGCAGCCAAAAAGCGGGAACCAGCACAGATACGCAGTATTTT
CASSQKAGTSTDTQYF
>TRBD2|17|-|TRBJ2-1|TRBV28
TGTGCCAGCAGTACCACCGTTAGCGGGAGGGCTTTCCATGAGCAGTTCTTC
CASSTTVSGRAFHEQFF
>TRBD2|19|-|TRBJ2-2|TRBV18
TGTGCCAGCCCATCCACATCCGGCGGGACTAGCGGGAGTCTCGGGGAGCTGTTTTTT
CASPSTSGGTSGSLGELFF
>TRBD1|15|few|TRBJ2-7|TRBV5-6
TGTGCCAGCAGCTTCCGGACAGGGGTCTCAAACGAGCAGTACTTC
CASSFRTGVSNEQYF
>-|17|-|TRBJ2-7|TRBV7-9
TGTGCCAGCAGCTTAGCTTCAGGGGACTACGGGGGCCACGAGCAGTACTTC
CASSLASGDYGGHEQYF
>-|14|few|TRBJ2-2|TRBV6-4
TGTGCCAGCAGTGACTCGAGGGACACCGGGGAGCTGTTTTTT
CASSDSRDTGELFF
>-|12|few|TRBJ2-7|TRBV28
TGTGCCAGCAGTTTTCGTGTCCGGGAGCAGTACTTC
CASSFRVREQYF
>-|17|-|TRBJ1-1|TRBV5-1
TGCGCCAGCAGCCGAATCTTGGACGGCGACAGGTGGATTGAAGCTTTCTTT
CASSRILDGDRWIEAFF